A selection of T cell receptor beta chains follows, all from one sample in a study of T cell repertoires in breast cancer. TCRdb processed the emulsion pairing reads anew with MiXCR; each CDR3 protein has one entry. This table holds about 40,000 distinct CDR3 sequences, roughly 44% found once. The sample taken for sequencing was CD8+ T cells. These TCRs come from a pool of human donors with breast cancer or a healthy control (not recorded which). Both conserved end residues are part of each CDR3. The D gene is left open where the match is weak. Size values are once, few and many counts, or a class for expanded clones, and some rows have none.

D,J,size,V,CDR3,DNA
.,TRBJ2-1,.,TRBV24-1,CATAAELALNYYNEQFF,TGTGCCACCGCCGCGGAACTCGCCCTAAATTATTACAATGAGCAGTTCTTC
.,TRBJ1-1,.,TRBV28,CASSPRGITEAFF,TGTGCCAGCAGCCCCCGAGGAATCACTGAAGCTTTCTTT
TRBD2,TRBJ2-2,.,TRBV11-2,CASSSPGLAGEIGELFF,TGTGCCAGCAGCTCGCCGGGACTAGCGGGAGAAATCGGGGAGCTGTTTTTT
.,TRBJ1-5,.,TRBV6-1,CASSEATFGSNQPQHF,TGTGCCAGCAGTGAAGCCACGTTCGGAAGCAATCAGCCCCAGCATTTT
.,TRBJ1-1,.,TRBV18,CASSPVGWGEGNTEAFF,TGTGCCAGCTCACCTGTTGGATGGGGCGAGGGGAACACTGAAGCTTTCTTT
.,TRBJ1-5,.,TRBV20-1,CSAQASQGQPQHF,TGCAGTGCTCAGGCGAGTCAGGGTCAGCCCCAGCATTTT
.,TRBJ2-3,many,TRBV6-1,CASEGGGADTTQYF,TGTGCCAGCGAAGGAGGAGGAGCGGATACCACGCAGTATTTT
.,TRBJ2-5,.,TRBV7-8,CASSPEGGLETQYF,TGTGCCAGCAGCCCCGAAGGAGGTTTAGAGACCCAGTACTTC
.,TRBJ1-3,.,TRBV11-2,CASSLVLGAGNTIYF,TGTGCCAGCAGCTTAGTACTGGGAGCGGGAAACACCATATATTTT
TRBD2,TRBJ2-7,few,TRBV4-2,CASSRNPSLGEGLYEQYF,TGTGCCAGCAGCCGCAACCCCTCTTTGGGGGAGGGACTCTACGAGCAGTACTTC
.,TRBJ2-5,many,TRBV6-1,CASRLSWPVLGLNF,TGTGCCAGCAGACTTTCCTGGCCAGTCTTGGGTTTAAACTTC
.,TRBJ2-5,few,TRBV6-2/TRBV6-3,CASSSRRESLETQYF,TGTGCCAGCAGCTCGAGGAGGGAGTCTCTCGAGACCCAGTACTTC
.,TRBJ2-1,.,TRBV28,CATLSGTGNEQFF,TGTGCGACCCTTAGCGGGACAGGGAATGAGCAGTTCTTC
.,TRBJ2-3,.,TRBV19,CASSSAGTDTQYF,TGTGCCAGTAGTTCGGCAGGGACAGATACGCAGTATTTT
TRBD1,TRBJ2-7,.,TRBV6-2/TRBV6-3,CASSYLPGQGKDEQYF,TGTGCCAGCAGTTACCTTCCGGGACAGGGGAAAGACGAGCAGTACTTC
TRBD1,TRBJ2-7,.,TRBV20-1,CSASQDRGADYEQYF,TGCAGTGCTTCACAGGACAGGGGTGCAGACTACGAGCAGTACTTC
.,TRBJ2-3,.,TRBV7-7,CASSPGAGPTDTQYF,TGTGCCAGCAGCCCCGGGGCAGGCCCCACAGATACGCAGTATTTT
.,TRBJ2-7,.,TRBV7-9,CASSHDSLRVKQYF,TGTGCCAGCAGCCACGACTCTCTCCGGGTAAAGCAGTACTTC
TRBD1,TRBJ2-7,many,TRBV20-1,CSARVQGAPSYEQYF,TGCAGTGCTAGAGTACAGGGGGCTCCCTCCTACGAGCAGTACTTC
TRBD2,TRBJ2-3,few,TRBV20-1,CSARRPELADTDTQYF,TGCAGTGCTAGACGCCCCGAACTAGCGGACACAGATACGCAGTATTTT
TRBD1,TRBJ2-1,once,TRBV29-1,CSIDRVNEQFF,TGCAGCATTGACAGGGTGAATGAGCAGTTCTTC
.,TRBJ1-2,few,TRBV27,CASSLFRDYYGYTF,TGTGCCAGCAGTTTATTCAGGGACTACTATGGCTACACCTTC
.,TRBJ1-1,few,TRBV15,CATSGNRANTEAFF,TGTGCCACCAGCGGAAATAGGGCAAACACTGAAGCTTTCTTT